The 15 T cell receptor beta chains below all came from one sample that was sequenced in a study of blood T cell repertoires in COVID-19. Clones were read by immunoSEQ multiplex PCR, and TCRdb kept only the in-frame ones, dropping some. The repertoire consists of around 330,000 clones, with 90% occurring once and the leading ten covering approximately 2.5%. Sequenced input: PBMCs or T cells enriched from blood (not recorded which). These receptors originate from a man between 60 and 70 years old who had recovered from COVID-19.

The chain couples TRBV4-1 to TRBJ2-2, with 12 positions matching TRBD2. Losses at the gene ends were 5 bases for V and 7 bases for J; bases not matched to a gene: 14. The length of the CDR3 is 18 residues. Germline CDR1 and CDR2: MGHRA and YSYEKL. In nucleotides, the CDR3 is TGCGCCAGCAGCAAAAGCCCCCTAGCGGGAGGGCCGAACGGGGAGCTGTTTTTT. Residues: CASSKSPLAGGPNGELFF.

CDR3 bases: TGTGCCAGCAGCTTGTCGGGACAGGGGAGCTATGGCTACACCTTC. Its protein product is CASSLSGQGSYGYTF. This chain links TRBV5-4 with TRBJ1-2; 10 bases match TRBD1. Trimming at V came to 1 base and at J to 4 bases, leaving 4 bases not matched to a gene. The CDR3 sequence is 15 residues long. Germline values: CDR1 SGHNT, CDR2 YYREEE (reference sequence).

The V gene is TRBV19, the J gene TRBJ2-1; the D gene is possibly TRBD2 (6 bases). Germline V lookup: CDR1 LNHDA, CDR2 SQIVND (reference sequence). V lost 10 bases, J lost 1 base, and 23 bases lay in between. This CDR3 has 17 amino acids. The CDR3 loop reads CATTPFGSYASYNEQFF. The CDR3 region has the DNA TGTGCCACCACCCCCTTCGGGAGCTACGCATCCTACAATGAGCAGTTCTTC.

V is TRBV9 and J is TRBJ2-7, with 10 bases that match TRBD2. J lost 2 bases, V lost 3 bases, and 8 bases had no gene match. From germline, CDR1 is SGDLS and CDR2 YYNGEE. The CDR3 length is 16 residues. Written as DNA, the CDR3 is TGTGCCAGCAGCGAGAGCCCTAGCGGGAGTACCTACGAGCAGTACTTC. Translation gives CASSESPSGSTYEQYF.

This rearrangement joins TRBV7-8 to TRBJ2-3; TRBD2 matches 10 bases. The CDR3 consists of 15 residues. Trimming cost V 3 bases and J 1 base; bases outside gene matches: 1. The germline gives CDR1 SGHVS, CDR2 FQNEAQ. The CDR3 DNA is TGTGCCAGCAGCTTTAGCGGGGGGCGCACAGATACGCAGTATTTT. Protein sequence: CASSFSGGRTDTQYF.

The chain links TRBV7-8 to TRBJ1-4, with D perhaps matching TRBD1 (6 bases). Germline assignment: CDR1 SGHVS and CDR2 FQNEAQ. Trimming pared 5 bases from V and 0 bases from J, leaving 13 bases between. This CDR3 comprises 16 residues. The CDR3 bases are TGTGCCAGCAGCCCTAACTACAGGGCAACTAATGAAAAACTGTTTTTT. Translating it yields CASSPNYRATNEKLFF.

The CDR3 loop reads CASSFPEAFYNEQFF. CDR3 nucleotide sequence: TGTGCCAGCAGCTTTCCCGAGGCGTTTTACAATGAGCAGTTCTTC. The chain uses TRBV5-4 and TRBJ2-1, with D uncertain. The CDR3 sequence is 15 residues long. Germline assignment: CDR1 SGHNT and CDR2 YYREEE (reference sequence). The ends were cut back, 2 bases at V and 4 bases at J, with 13 bases in the middle.

This clone was seen a single time. This chain uses TRBV2 with TRBJ1-1; D perhaps matches TRBD1 (6 bases). Germline V gene data show CDR1 as SNHLY and CDR2 as FYNNEI. Between the trimmed V and J ends, which lost 6 bases and 5 bases, there was a span of 25 bases. The length of the CDR3 is 17 residues. CDR3 region: CASSPPSGLPGDTEAFF. For the CDR3, the DNA is TGTGCCAGCAGCCCACCCTCGGGTCTTCCAGGGGATACTGAAGCTTTCTTT.

The chain links TRBV2 to TRBJ1-5; tentatively, D is TRBD1 (5 bases). The V gene's germline CDR1 is SNHLY and CDR2 FYNNEI. This CDR3 has 18 residues. Trimming removed 0 bases at V and 1 base at J, with 16 bases between. The CDR3 DNA follows: TGTGCCAGCAGTGAAGCGCTTTATGGGGCAGCCAGCAATCAGCCCCAGCATTTT. It specifies CASSEALYGAASNQPQHF.

The chain uses TRBV19 and TRBJ1-1; TRBD1 is a possible D gene (5 bases). V lost 10 bases to trimming and J lost 11 bases, with 17 bases between them. Germline-derived CDR1 and CDR2 are LNHDA and SQIVND (reference sequence). This CDR3 is 11 amino acids long. CDR3 sequence (DNA): TGTGCCACCGCGCAGGGTTTACGGGCTTTCTTT. Amino acid sequence: CATAQGLRAFF.

This clone came up a few times. Here the CDR3 DNA reads TGTGCCAGCAGCTTTCAGGGAAATCAGCCCCAGCATTTT. Translation gives CASSFQGNQPQHF. This chain connects TRBV25-1 to TRBJ1-5; D may be TRBD1 (5 bases). The CDR3 contains 13 residues. CDR1 MGHDK and CDR2 SYGVNS come from the germline V gene. V was clipped by 6 bases and J by 4 bases, with 10 bases between them.

The genes are TRBV18 and TRBJ2-5; 7 bases agree with TRBD1. V shed 2 bases and J 2 bases; nucleotides not matched to a gene: 11. CDR3 size: 17 residues. Per the germline V gene, CDR1 is KGHSH and CDR2 is LQKENI. The CDR3 coding sequence is TGTGCCAGCTCACCAAAGGGGGCCGAGGGTCCGCAAGAGACCCAGTACTTC. It encodes CASSPKGAEGPQETQYF.

This clone was counted a single time. The CDR3 reads CASSPGTVATNEKLFF. The CDR3 DNA reads as TGTGCCAGTAGCCCCGGGACAGTGGCAACTAATGAAAAACTGTTTTTT. This sequence joins TRBV19 and TRBJ1-4; 7 nucleotides match TRBD1. CDR1 LNHDA and CDR2 SQIVND come from the germline V gene (reference sequence). CDR3 size: 16 residues. With V trimmed by 6 bases and J by 0 bases, 7 bases remained unmatched.

This clone occurred once. The J gene is TRBJ2-2, the V gene TRBV5-4; TRBD2 agrees at 8 bases. CDR3 length: 16 amino acids. Germline V gene sequence: CDR1 SGHNT, CDR2 YYREEE (reference sequence). V dropped 4 bases and J dropped 4; count of bases not matched to a gene: 9. This CDR3 is CASSLVTSGATGELFF. CDR3 nucleotides: TGTGCCAGCAGCCTCGTCACTAGCGGAGCCACCGGGGAGCTGTTTTTT.

This clone has just one count. The chain's CDR3 is CASSTPFGMNTEAFF. CDR3 sequence (DNA): TGTGCCAGTAGTACGCCTTTCGGTATGAACACTGAAGCTTTCTTT. The V call is TRBV19, the J call TRBJ1-1; D unresolved. V gave up 4 bases and J gave up 0 bases, with 12 bases separating them. Germline V gene sequence: CDR1 LNHDA, CDR2 SQIVND (reference sequence). This CDR3 is 15 amino acids long.